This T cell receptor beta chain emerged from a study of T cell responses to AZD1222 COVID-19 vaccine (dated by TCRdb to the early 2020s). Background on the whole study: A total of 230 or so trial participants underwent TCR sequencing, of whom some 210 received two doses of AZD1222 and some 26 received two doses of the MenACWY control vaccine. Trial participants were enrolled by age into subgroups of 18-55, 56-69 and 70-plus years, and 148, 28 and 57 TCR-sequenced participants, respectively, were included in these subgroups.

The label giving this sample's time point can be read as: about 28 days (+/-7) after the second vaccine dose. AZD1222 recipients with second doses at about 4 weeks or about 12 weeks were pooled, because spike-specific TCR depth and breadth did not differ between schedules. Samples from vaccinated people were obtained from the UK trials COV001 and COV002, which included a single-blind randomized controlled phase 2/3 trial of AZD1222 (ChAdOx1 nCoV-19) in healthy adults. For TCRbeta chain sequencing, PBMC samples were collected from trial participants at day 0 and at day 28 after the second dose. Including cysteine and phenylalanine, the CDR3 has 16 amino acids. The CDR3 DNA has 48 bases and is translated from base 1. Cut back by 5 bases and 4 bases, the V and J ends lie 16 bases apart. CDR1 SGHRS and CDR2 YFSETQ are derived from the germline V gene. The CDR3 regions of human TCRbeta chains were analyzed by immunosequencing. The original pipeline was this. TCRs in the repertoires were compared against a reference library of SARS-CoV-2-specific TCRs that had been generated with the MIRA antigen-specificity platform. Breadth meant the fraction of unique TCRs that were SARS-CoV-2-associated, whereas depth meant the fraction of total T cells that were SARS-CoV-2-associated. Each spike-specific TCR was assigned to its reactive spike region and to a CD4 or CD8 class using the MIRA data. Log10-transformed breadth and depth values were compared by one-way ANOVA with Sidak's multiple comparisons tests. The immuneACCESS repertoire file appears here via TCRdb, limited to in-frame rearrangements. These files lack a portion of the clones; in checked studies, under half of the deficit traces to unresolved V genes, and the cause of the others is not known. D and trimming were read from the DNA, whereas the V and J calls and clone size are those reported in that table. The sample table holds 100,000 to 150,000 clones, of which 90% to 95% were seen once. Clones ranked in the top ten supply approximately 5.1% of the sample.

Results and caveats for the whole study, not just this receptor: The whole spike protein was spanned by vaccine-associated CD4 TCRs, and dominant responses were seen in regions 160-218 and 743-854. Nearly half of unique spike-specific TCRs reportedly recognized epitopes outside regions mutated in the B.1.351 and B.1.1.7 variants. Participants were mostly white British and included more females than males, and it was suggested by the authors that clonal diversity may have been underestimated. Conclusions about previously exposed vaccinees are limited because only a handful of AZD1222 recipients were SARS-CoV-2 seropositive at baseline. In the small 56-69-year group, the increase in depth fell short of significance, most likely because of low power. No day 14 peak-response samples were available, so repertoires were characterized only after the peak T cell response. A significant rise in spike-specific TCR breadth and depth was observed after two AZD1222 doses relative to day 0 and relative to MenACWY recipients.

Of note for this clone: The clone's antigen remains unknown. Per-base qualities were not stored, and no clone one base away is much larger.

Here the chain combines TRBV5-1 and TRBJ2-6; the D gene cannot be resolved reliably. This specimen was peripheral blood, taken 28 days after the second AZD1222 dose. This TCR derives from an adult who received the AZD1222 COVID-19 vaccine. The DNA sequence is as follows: TGCGCCAGCAGTCGGGCCCTCGAAACCGGGGCCAACGTCCTGACTTTC. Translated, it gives CASSRALETGANVLTF.